This T cell receptor beta chain was captured in a study of cytomegalovirus exposure and HLA in healthy donors listed by TCRdb under 2017. Regarding the study in general: An earlier analysis of a few hundred of the donors reported 250 to 350 Gb of sequence data and 95 million to 140 million unique TCR beta sequences obtained from approximately 180 million T cells. An early release covering some 640 HLA-typed donors comprised around 300 gigabases of sequencing data and around 80 million unique TCR sequences. Among the roughly 370 genotyped donors, 81% belonged to the genetic ancestry cluster associated with self-reported Caucasian donors. The aim of the study was to test whether cataloging public T cell receptors could identify signatures of past pathogen exposure. The T cell repertoires of under 700 subjects were profiled by immunosequencing and related to cytomegalovirus serostatus. Besides the first cohort of around 700 subjects, a separate validation cohort made up of around 120 different subjects was used. High-throughput TCR immunosequencing, statistical association of individual TCRs with disease status, and machine learning were combined to predict cytomegalovirus infection status. In a later analysis, previously published TCR beta repertoires from about 640 donors were re-analyzed and high-resolution HLA genotyping was added so that TCR occurrence patterns could be studied. Rather than drawing on any new phenotypic data, the later analysis identified candidate immune exposures from TCR beta sequences and the way those sequences occurred across donors. In an earlier analysis of around 540 of the donors, high-throughput TCR beta sequencing was used to judge whether each TCR beta V gene segment behaved as functional or pseudogenic. Donor age, sex, ethnicity and CMV serostatus were compiled alongside the repertoire data. In a later genetic analysis, genome-wide SNP genotypes for about 65% of the 666 donors were used, and that subset was treated as a discovery cohort. All discovery cohort repertoires had been generated using a single sequencing platform. Both class I and class II loci were covered by HLA typing, at four-digit resolution. Typing coverage varied by locus: roughly 620-640 donors for A, B, C, DRB1 and DQB1; around 560 for DQA1; over 600 for DPA1; 400 to 480 for DPB1. Because of strong linkage in the cohort, five DR-DQ haplotypes were treated as single units for association and clustering. Among a few hundred genotyped donors of the cohort, an average of approximately 230,000 unique TCR beta nucleotide sequences were sequenced per donor, around 20% of them non-productive.

CDR1 and CDR2 (LNHDA, SQIVND) derive from the germline V gene (reference sequence). The CDR3 starts with the cysteine, ends with the phenylalanine, and has 16 residues. Only the CDR3 region is kept as DNA, spanning 48 bases read in frame from base 1. V and J are trimmed by 3 bases and 4 bases, and the gene matches miss 9 bases of the junction. In this sample, this clone turned up a few times. It has no known antigen specificity. It has no much larger one-base neighbor in the sample; base qualities were not kept. The library relied on the immunoSEQ multiplex PCR assay. For the multiplex PCR, a mixture combining 60 forward primers for TCR Vbeta segments and 13 reverse primers for TCR Jbeta segments was used. A multiplex PCR assay on genomic DNA amplified the CDR3 region of rearranged TCR beta genes. The Illumina HiSeq System was used to sequence the amplified TCR beta libraries as 87-base-pair reads. From the authors' description of their analysis: A later analysis tallied 75 million to 85 million unique TCR beta chains across the 666 repertoires, and approximately 9.9 million of those chains were shared by two or more donors. A nearest-neighbor algorithm error-corrected the raw reads and collapsed the reads into unique sequences, merging closely related sequences to remove PCR and sequencing errors. V, D and J gene segments were assigned by aligning CDR3 sequences to IMGT reference sequences. For a sequence to be retained, a match of at least six nucleotides to both a V gene segment and a J gene segment was required. Rearrangements were called productive when the CDR3 lacked stop codons and stayed in frame with V and J; all others were non-productive. Following IMGT convention, CDR3 was defined as the stretch from the second conserved V-encoded cysteine to the conserved J-encoded phenylalanine. The earlier analysis of approximately 500 of the donors excluded sequences that lacked an unambiguous match to a single V gene segment. In an earlier analysis of 450 to 700 of the donors, V segments were called functional above 56.7% productive rearrangements and were called segregating when the between-donor standard deviation exceeded 5%. A statistical classification framework was developed to diagnose cytomegalovirus status using the catalog of TCR beta chain sequences. In a later analysis, V and J genes were assigned by comparing TCR nucleotide sequences against IMGT/GENE-DB human TR gene sequences. A later analysis assigned CDR3 sequences and most-parsimonious VDJ recombination scenarios with the TCRdist pipeline. In a later analysis, every TCR beta chain was defined by the combination of its CDR3 amino acid sequence and its V-gene family, and reads without a unique V-gene family were dropped. To address suspected cross-contamination and a sequencing artifact, a later analysis removed approximately 600 highly shared, low-generation-probability nucleotide sequences. In a later analysis, a clonal expansion index was calculated for each public chain from normalized within-repertoire ranks of inferred template counts. In a later analysis, generation probabilities were computed using a VDJ recombination model fitted to out-of-frame rearrangements, and the results were checked against IGoR. Hypergeometric tests were used in a later analysis to score TCR-TCR, TCR-HLA and TCR-CMV co-occurrence, with a repertoire-size bias correction applied to the TCR pairs. A later analysis estimated false discovery rates by permuting HLA or CMV assignments 20 times. In a later analysis, co-occurring TCRs were grouped using DBSCAN, with TCRdist sequence similarity added in when clustering inside HLA-allele-positive subsets. Co-occurrence clustering excluded repertoires with fewer than 30,000 or more than 120,000 public chains, plus five with anomalous nucleotide sharing. Drawn from immuneACCESS, this table holds only the in-frame rearrangements with V and J called that TCRdb kept. Clones are partly lost; checked studies trace under half to an unresolved V gene and leave the rest unexplained. D and trimming were read from the DNA, whereas the V and J calls and clone size are those reported in that table. Recorded for this sample are approximately 80,000 clones; roughly 73% of them occurred a single time. The ten most abundant clones make up 15% to 20% of the sample.

The cohort was made up of roughly 670 healthy bone marrow donors. All cohort members were sampled while nominally healthy, although unrecorded immune exposures were likely present. The donor tested CMV seropositive and was one of the 289 seropositive cohort members. Each donor provided a peripheral blood sample, and peripheral blood mononuclear cells were used for TCR beta sequencing. The Qiagen DNeasy Blood Extraction Kit was used to extract genomic DNA from the blood cell samples. What the authors observed across the whole study: A later analysis associated roughly 17,000 TCR beta sequences with specific HLA alleles at a false discovery rate of 0.05. The authors suggested that the approach could potentially be extended to other disease states and immunological phenotypes. A later analysis found that TCR association rates varied across HLA loci, with DRB1 alleles showing the most associated TCRs and HLA-C alleles the fewest. Linkage disequilibrium might explain the correlated functional status among segregating V segments, but an unknown experimental factor could not be excluded. A further reported finding was that TCR beta sequences accurately predicted the HLA-A and HLA-B alleles for most subjects in the first cohort. The sequencing pipeline was judged likely to have produced a cluster of highly shared sequence variants as a technical artifact. According to a later analysis, parvovirus B19, influenza, CMV and Epstein-Barr virus appeared linked to several top co-occurrence clusters. In an earlier analysis of 500 to 650 of the donors, most TCR beta V segments appeared in productive rearrangements about 87% or about 30% of the time, broadly matching IMGT annotations. The classifier was reported to diagnose cytomegalovirus status with high specificity and sensitivity in both the original cohort and the validation cohort. Assigning TCR associations to individual alleles was difficult when HLA alleles, especially DR and DQ, strongly co-occurred. In a later analysis, HLA-associated TCR beta chains were found to be more clonally expanded and to have lower generation probabilities than equally common non-associated chains. The presence/absence analyses assumed that sequencing depth was roughly uniform across donors, and that assumption may not be true. Immune exposure information for the cohort was limited to CMV serostatus. In vitro tests confirmed that a few of the cytomegalovirus-associated TCR beta chains recognize cytomegalovirus antigens. The earlier analysis of fewer than 750 of the donors excluded some 16 rarely observed V segments, including chromosome 9 orphons, because counts were too low. The study listed 150 to 200 TCR beta chains as associated with cytomegalovirus. Because HLA typing was unavailable for some donors at each locus, only the typed subset was used in association tests. A later genetic analysis reported fewer N-insertions in productive TCRs among donors in an Asian-associated ancestry cluster than the approximately 670-donor mean. This cohort had only TCR beta chains sequenced, and the lack of alpha or paired-chain data limited which features could be detected. V-gene and J-gene trimming of TCR beta chains was associated with a missense DCLRE1C variant in a later genetic analysis, and the association was replicated in an independent cohort. Because the 87-base-pair reads could not distinguish some IMGT-functional V segments, including TRBV6-2 and TRBV6-3, those segments were excluded. Most TCR sequences were observed very rarely across donors, whereas some public TCRs were present in many individuals. In a later analysis, most CMV-associated TCR beta chains were found to appear HLA-restricted, with HLA associations seemingly driven largely by CMV exposure.

Sequencing was done on a sample of PBMCs. Here the chain combines TRBV19 and TRBJ1-5, with 7 bases in between that match TRBD1. The receptor comes from a middle-aged woman in good health and CMV-seropositive. The CDR3 region has the sequence CASSIPTTGRNQPQHF. The DNA reads as follows: TGTGCCAGTAGTATCCCCACGACAGGGCGGAATCAGCCCCAGCATTTT.